This entry features one T cell receptor beta chain sequence. At one of its ends the junction is not consistent with the germline gene, which may arise from a read error. The data stem from a study of identical twins. With template switching, a universal primer site was added, and the cDNA carried unique molecular identifiers. TCRdb re-called the 5' RACE reads through MiXCR, storing one row per CDR3 protein. The sample records 1.5 million to 2 million distinct CDR3 sequences, under 35% being singletons. The CDR3 runs 15 residues. Germline V CDR1 and CDR2: SNHLY, FYNNEI. Material for sequencing was cord blood. The chain uses TRBV2 and TRBJ2-3, with 10 bases fitting TRBD2. The receptor was derived from a newborn girl in good health. The chain's CDR3 is CASSAQRGGTDTRYF. CDR3 nucleotides: TGTGCCAGCAGTGCGCAGCGGGGGGGCACAGATACGCGGTATTTT.